This T cell receptor beta chain was captured in a study of beta chain features in type 1 diabetes. Concerning this clone: The antigen is not known.

The entirety of the isolated RNA underwent reverse transcription, so expressed TCRB transcripts were sequenced. Here immunoSEQ multiplex PCR was the method, and the copy in TCRdb shows in-frame clones only, minus some. The data contain 250,000 or so clones, 25% to 35% of them singletons. General study results and limits: An over-representation of cells with high TCR expression could result from cDNA sequencing.

The sequencing input was central memory CD4+ T cells from blood. This receptor was taken from a young man in good health.

The CDR3 region is CASSLGLAGVETQYF. The CDR3, as DNA: TGTGCCAGCAGCTTGGGACTAGCGGGAGTGGAGACCCAGTACTTC. The chain employs TRBV7-2 and TRBJ2-5; the match to TRBD2 covers 14 bases. The CDR3 covers 15 residues. Germline V CDR1 and CDR2: SGHTA, FQGNSA. After removal of 3 bases from V and 5 bases from J, the junction contained 2 bases not matched to a gene. The complete variable domain, with remaining parts taken from reference TRBV7-2 and TRBJ2-5, reads GAGVSQSPSNKVTEKGKDVELRCDPISGHTALYWYRQSLGQGLEFLIYFQGNSAPDKSGLPSDRFSAERTGGSVSTLTIQRTQQEDSAVYLCASSLGLAGVETQYFGPGTRLLVL.